The clone carrying this T cell receptor (beta chain) was found many times. The data originate from a study of human T cells and chemical hapten exposure. Trimming took 6 bases from V and 3 from J; bases not matched to a gene: 3. CDR3 size: 15 residues. Germline CDR1 SGHAT, CDR2 FQNNGV. Time point: pre-sensitization, week 0. The treatment denotes: therapeutic diphenylcyclopropenone sensitization with weekly scalp DPC. How the authors handled the data: Approximately 100,000 TCRs per sample was the median, with a range of about 23,224 to 750,000. TCRdb reprocessed the RACE reads via MiXCR and lists one record per CDR3 protein. These V and J calls rely on TCRdb rather than the paper's analysis. Of roughly 120,000 distinct CDR3 sequences in the sample, less than 15% were seen once.

The chain has TRBV11-2 and TRBJ1-5; TRBD1 agrees at 12 bases. The source was whole blood, collected in connection with sensitization to the hapten diphenylcyclopropenone (DPC). This TCR was recovered from a woman aged 18-29 years with alopecia areata. Some clones in this sample may be carry-over from other donors' samples. The CDR3 is CASSKGQGANQPQHF. CDR3 sequence (DNA): TGTGCCAGCAGTAAGGGACAGGGGGCCAATCAGCCCCAGCATTTT.